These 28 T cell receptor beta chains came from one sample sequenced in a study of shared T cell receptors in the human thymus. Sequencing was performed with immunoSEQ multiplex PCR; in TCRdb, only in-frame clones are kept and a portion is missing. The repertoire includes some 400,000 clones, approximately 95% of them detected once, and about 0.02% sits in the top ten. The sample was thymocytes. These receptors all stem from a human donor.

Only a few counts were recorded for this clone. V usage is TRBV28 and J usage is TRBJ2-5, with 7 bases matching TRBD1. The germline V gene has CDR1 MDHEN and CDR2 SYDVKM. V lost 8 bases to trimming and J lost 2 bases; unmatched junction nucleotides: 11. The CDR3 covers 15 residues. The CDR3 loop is CASGVNRGQQETQYF. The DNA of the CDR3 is TGTGCCAGCGGAGTTAATAGGGGACAGCAAGAGACCCAGTACTTC.

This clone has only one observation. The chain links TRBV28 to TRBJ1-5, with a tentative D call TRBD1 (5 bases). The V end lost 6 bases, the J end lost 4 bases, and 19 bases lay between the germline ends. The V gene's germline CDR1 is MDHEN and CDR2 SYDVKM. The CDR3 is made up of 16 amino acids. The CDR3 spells CASRDRGEACNQPQHF. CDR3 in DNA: TGTGCCAGCAGGGACCGGGGCGAGGCGTGTAATCAGCCCCAGCATTTT.

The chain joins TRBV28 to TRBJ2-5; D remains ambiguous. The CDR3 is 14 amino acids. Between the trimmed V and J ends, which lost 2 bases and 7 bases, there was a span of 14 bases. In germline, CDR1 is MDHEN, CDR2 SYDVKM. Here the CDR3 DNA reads TGTGCCAGCAGTTTACTTGGGTGCGTGGGGACCCAGTACTTC. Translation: CASSLLGCVGTQYF.

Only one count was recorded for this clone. CDR3 residues: CASGKGPGNQPQHF. Written as DNA, the CDR3 is TGTGCCAGCGGGAAAGGGCCGGGCAATCAGCCCCAGCATTTT. The chain couples TRBV6-1 to TRBJ1-5; D ambiguous. Germline CDR1 reads MNHNS; CDR2 reads SASEGT. The CDR3 is 14 amino acids. V was clipped by 8 bases and J by 2 bases, with 13 bases between them.

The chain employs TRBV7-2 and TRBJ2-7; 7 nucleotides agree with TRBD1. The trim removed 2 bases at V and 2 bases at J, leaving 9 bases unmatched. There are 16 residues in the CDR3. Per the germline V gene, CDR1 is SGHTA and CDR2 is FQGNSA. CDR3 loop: CASSLRVGDSAYEQYF. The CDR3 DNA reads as TGTGCCAGCAGCTTAAGGGTGGGGGACAGCGCCTACGAGCAGTACTTC. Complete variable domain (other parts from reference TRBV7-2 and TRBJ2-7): GAGVSQSPSNKVTEKGKDVELRCDPISGHTALYWYRQSLGQGLEFLIYFQGNSAPDKSGLPSDRFSAERTGGSVSTLTIQRTQQEDSAVYLCASSLRVGDSAYEQYFGPGTRLTVT.

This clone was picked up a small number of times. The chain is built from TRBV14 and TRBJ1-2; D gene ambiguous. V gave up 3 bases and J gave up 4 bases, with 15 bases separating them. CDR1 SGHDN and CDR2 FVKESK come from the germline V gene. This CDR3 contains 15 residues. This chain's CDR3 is CASSQEYQDVYGYTF. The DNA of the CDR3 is TGTGCCAGCAGCCAGGAGTATCAGGATGTCTATGGCTACACCTTC.

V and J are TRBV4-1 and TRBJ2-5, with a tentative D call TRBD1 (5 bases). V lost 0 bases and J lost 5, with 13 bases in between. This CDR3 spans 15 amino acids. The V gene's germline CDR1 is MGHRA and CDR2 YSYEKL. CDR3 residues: CASSQDPGYRETQYF. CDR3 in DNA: TGCGCCAGCAGCCAAGATCCAGGGTATAGGGAGACCCAGTACTTC.

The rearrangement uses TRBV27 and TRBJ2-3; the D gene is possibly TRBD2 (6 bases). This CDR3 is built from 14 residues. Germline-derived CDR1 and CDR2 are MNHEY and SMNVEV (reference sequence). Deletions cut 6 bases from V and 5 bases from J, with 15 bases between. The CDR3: CASSEREIVDTQYF. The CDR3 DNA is TGTGCCAGCAGCGAACGGGAGATTGTAGATACGCAGTATTTT.

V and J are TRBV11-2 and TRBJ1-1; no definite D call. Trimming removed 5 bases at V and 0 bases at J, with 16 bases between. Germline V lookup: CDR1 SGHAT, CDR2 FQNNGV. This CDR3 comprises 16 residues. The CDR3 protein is CASSDRPGGMNTEAFF. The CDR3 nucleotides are TGTGCCAGCAGCGACCGCCCGGGAGGCATGAACACTGAAGCTTTCTTT.

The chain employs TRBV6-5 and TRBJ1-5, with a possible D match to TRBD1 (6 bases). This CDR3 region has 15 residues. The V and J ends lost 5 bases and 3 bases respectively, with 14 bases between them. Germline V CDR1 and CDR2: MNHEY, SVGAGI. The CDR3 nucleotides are TGTGCCAGCAGTAACAGGGAGTTAAACAATCAGCCCCAGCATTTT. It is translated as CASSNRELNNQPQHF.

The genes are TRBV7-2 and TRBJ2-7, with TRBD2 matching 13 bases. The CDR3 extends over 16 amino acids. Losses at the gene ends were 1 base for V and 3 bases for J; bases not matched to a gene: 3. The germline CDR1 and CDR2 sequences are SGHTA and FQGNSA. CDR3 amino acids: CASSLGGTSGNYEQYF. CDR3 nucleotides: TGTGCCAGCAGCTTAGGAGGGACTAGCGGGAACTACGAGCAGTACTTC.

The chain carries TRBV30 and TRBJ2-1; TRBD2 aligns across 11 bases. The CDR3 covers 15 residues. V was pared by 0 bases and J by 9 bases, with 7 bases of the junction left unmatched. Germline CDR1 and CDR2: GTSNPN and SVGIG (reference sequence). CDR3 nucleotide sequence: TGTGCCTGGAGTGTGGTAGCGGGAGGGCGGGGTGAGCAGTTCTTC. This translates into CAWSVVAGGRGEQFF.

The CDR3, as DNA: TGTGCCAGTAGTTTTGAAGCGGGGTTCAATGAGCAGTTCTTC. Its protein product is CASSFEAGFNEQFF. The chain couples TRBV19 to TRBJ2-1, with 7 bases matching TRBD2. This CDR3 region has 14 residues. With V trimmed by 5 bases and J by 6 bases, 7 bases remained unmatched. Germline-derived CDR1 and CDR2 are LNHDA and SQIVND (reference sequence). The variable domain in full, completed from reference TRBV19 and TRBJ2-1, reads DGGITQSPKYLFRKEGQNVTLSCEQNLNHDAMYWYRQDPGQGLRLIYYSQIVNDFQKGDIAEGYSVSREKKESFPLTVTSAQKNPTAFYLCASSFEAGFNEQFFGPGTRLTVL.

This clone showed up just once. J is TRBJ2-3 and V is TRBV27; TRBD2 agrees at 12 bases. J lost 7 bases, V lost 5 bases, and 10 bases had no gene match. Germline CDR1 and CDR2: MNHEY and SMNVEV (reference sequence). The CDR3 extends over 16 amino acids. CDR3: CASSPTSGRRTYTQYF. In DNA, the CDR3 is TGTGCCAGCAGTCCAACTAGCGGGAGGCGAACATATACGCAGTATTTT.

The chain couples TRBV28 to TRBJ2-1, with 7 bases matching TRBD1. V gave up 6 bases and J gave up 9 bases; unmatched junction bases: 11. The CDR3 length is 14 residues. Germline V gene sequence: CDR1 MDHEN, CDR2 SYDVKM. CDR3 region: CASRTTGRGGEQFF. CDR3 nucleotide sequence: TGTGCCAGCAGGACGACAGGGCGTGGGGGTGAGCAGTTCTTC.

The CDR3 coding sequence is TGTGCCAGCAGCATCCAAGAGACCCAGTACTTC. It translates to CASSIQETQYF. The chain couples TRBV7-9 to TRBJ2-5, with D unclear. The CDR3 is made up of 11 amino acids. Per germline, CDR1 SEHNR and CDR2 FQNEAQ (reference sequence). V lost 5 bases and J lost 1, with 2 bases in between.

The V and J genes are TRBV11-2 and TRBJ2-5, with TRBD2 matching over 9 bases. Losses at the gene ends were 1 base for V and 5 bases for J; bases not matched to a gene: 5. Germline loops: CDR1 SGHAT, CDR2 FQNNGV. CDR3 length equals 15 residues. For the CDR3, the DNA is TGTGCCAGCAGCTTAGGGCGGGAGGGGCGCGAGACCCAGTACTTC. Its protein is CASSLGREGRETQYF.

The DNA of the CDR3 is TGTGCCAGCAGCTCCCCAACACCTTACGAGCAGTACTTC. Amino acids: CASSSPTPYEQYF. V usage is TRBV7-2 and J usage is TRBJ2-7; D is undetermined. Per germline, CDR1 SGHTA and CDR2 FQGNSA. This CDR3 contains 13 residues. The V and J ends lost 4 bases and 4 bases respectively, with 11 bases between them.

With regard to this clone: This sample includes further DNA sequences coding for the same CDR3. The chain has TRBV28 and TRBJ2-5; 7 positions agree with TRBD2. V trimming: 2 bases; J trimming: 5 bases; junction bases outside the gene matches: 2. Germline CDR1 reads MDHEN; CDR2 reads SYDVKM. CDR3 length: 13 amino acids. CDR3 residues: CASSLRREETQYF. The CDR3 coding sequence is TGTGCCAGCAGTTTACGGCGGGAGGAGACCCAGTACTTC.

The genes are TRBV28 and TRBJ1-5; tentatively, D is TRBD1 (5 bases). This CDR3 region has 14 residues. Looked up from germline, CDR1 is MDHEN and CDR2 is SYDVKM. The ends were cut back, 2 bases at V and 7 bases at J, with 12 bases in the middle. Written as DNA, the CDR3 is TGTGCCAGCAGTTTAAGGGGTCACGGGCAGCCCCAGCATTTT. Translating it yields CASSLRGHGQPQHF. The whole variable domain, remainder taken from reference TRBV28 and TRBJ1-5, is DVKVTQSSRYLVKRTGEKVFLECVQDMDHENMFWYRQDPGLGLRLIYFSYDVKMKEKGDIPEGYSVSREKKERFSLILESASTNQTSMYLCASSLRGHGQPQHFGDGTRLSIL.

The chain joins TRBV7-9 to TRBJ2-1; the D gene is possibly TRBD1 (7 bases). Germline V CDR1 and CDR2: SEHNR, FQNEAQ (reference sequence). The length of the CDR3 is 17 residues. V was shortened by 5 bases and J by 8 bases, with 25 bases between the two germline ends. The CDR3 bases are TGTGCCAGCAGCCCCCAGTGGGGGGACAGCCAAGAGGATGAGCAGTTCTTC. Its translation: CASSPQWGDSQEDEQFF.

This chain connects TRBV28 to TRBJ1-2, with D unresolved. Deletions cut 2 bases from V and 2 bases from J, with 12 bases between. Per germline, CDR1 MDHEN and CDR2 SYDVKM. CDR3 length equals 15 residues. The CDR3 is CASSLPSDGNYGYTF. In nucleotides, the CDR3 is TGTGCCAGCAGTTTACCCTCGGACGGAAACTATGGCTACACCTTC.

The chain's CDR3 is CASSLEKGSPPYEQYF. CDR3 coding DNA: TGTGCCAGCAGCTTAGAGAAGGGGTCGCCGCCCTACGAGCAGTACTTC. The chain carries TRBV11-3 and TRBJ2-7; a weak D match, TRBD1 (5 bases). The V end lost 0 bases, the J end lost 2 bases, and 14 bases lay between the germline ends. Germline V CDR1 and CDR2: SGHNT, YENEEA. This CDR3 comprises 16 residues.

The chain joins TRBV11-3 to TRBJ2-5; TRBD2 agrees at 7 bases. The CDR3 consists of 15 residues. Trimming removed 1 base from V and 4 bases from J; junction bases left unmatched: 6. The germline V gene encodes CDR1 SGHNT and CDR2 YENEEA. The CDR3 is CASSLGGREGETQYF. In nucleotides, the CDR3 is TGTGCCAGCAGCTTAGGTGGCAGGGAGGGAGAGACCCAGTACTTC.

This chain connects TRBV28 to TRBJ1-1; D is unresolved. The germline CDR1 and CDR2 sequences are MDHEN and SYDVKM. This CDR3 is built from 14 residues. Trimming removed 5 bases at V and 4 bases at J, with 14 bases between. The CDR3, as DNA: TGTGCCAGCAGTCCCTTCGGCGACACCACTGAAGCTTTCTTT. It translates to CASSPFGDTTEAFF.

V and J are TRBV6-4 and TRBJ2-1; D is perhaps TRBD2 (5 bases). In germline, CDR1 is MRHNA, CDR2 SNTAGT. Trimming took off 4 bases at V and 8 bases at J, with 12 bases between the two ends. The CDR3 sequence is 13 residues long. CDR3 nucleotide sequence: TGTGCCAGCAGTGTTTCGGGATTGGATGAGCAGTTCTTC. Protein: CASSVSGLDEQFF.

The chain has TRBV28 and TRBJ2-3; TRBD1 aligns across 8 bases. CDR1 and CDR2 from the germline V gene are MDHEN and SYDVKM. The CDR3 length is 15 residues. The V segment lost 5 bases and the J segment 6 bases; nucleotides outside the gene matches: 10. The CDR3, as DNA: TGTGCCAGCAGTCGCCAACCGACAGGGGAGGATACGCAGTATTTT. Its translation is CASSRQPTGEDTQYF.

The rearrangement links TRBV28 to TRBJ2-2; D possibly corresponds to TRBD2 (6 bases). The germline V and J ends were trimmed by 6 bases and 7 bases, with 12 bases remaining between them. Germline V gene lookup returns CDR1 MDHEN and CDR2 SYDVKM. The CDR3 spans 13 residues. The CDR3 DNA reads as TGTGCCAGCAGATTGGGACTTAGCGGGGAGCTGTTTTTT. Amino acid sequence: CASRLGLSGELFF.